This TCR beta chain was retrieved from a study of regulatory T cells in long-lasting Graves disease. Study context: New Graves' disease cases had less than 3 months of antithyroid drugs. Study-level points and caveats: Comparison showed that persistent patients shared more public clonotypes (over 2,500) than new patients (966).

Arm-PCR of CDR3 regions and iRepertoire HTBI primers were the basis on which TCR beta libraries were built. One entry per CDR3 protein results from TCRdb running MiXCR on the multiplex PCR reads. Counted here are about 380,000 distinct CDR3 sequences, about 14% occurring once; the ten biggest clones make up about a fifth. This clonotype was seen at least ten times. What it recognizes is unknown. Time point: newly diagnosed GD, antithyroid drugs for less than 3 months. Extracted RNA from PBMCs served as the source of the TCR library. Trimming removed 5 bases from V and 0 bases from J; junction bases left unmatched: 11. Germline V gives CDR1 MNHEY, CDR2 SMNVEV (reference sequence). The CDR3 runs to 17 residues.

The chain employs TRBV27 and TRBJ2-3, with 7 bases identical to TRBD2. Here the sequenced sample was peripheral blood mononuclear cells (PBMCs), taken at new diagnosis, from a patient treated with antithyroid drugs. The origin of this receptor is a female donor with Graves disease. The CDR3 protein is CASSPAELSGSTDTQYF. The CDR3 region has the DNA TGTGCCAGCAGTCCCGCCGAACTTAGCGGGAGCACAGATACGCAGTATTTT.